The rows below give T cell receptor beta chains drawn from one sample of a study of shared clonotypes between healthy human individuals. Repertoires were generated with immunoSEQ multiplex PCR, while TCRdb's copy carries only in-frame clones and drops some. This sample has 80,000 to 100,000 clones; almost 70% occur once, and the top ten carry 50%. Sequencing used memory CD8+ T cells sorted from blood. The receptors come from a young man in good health. Both conserved end residues are part of each CDR3. A D gene is named only where the DNA matches it firmly. Size is stated for part of the rows, as once, few or many counts, or as a class when the clone is expanded.

TRBJ1-3 | NA | 15 | TRBV7-8 | NA | CASSLWAISGNTIYF | TGTGCCAGCAGCTTATGGGCTATCTCTGGAAACACCATATATTTT
TRBJ1-2 | few | 12 | TRBV11-2 | NA | CASGTRNYGYTF | TGTGCCAGCGGAACTAGGAACTATGGCTACACCTTC
TRBJ2-2 | few | 18 | TRBV27 | NA | CASSSKTEPPTRAGELFF | TGTGCCAGCAGTTCGAAGACTGAGCCTCCGACTCGGGCCGGGGAGCTGTTTTTT
TRBJ2-5 | NA | 14 | TRBV15 | TRBD2 | CATRGGEYRETQYF | TGTGCCACCAGGGGAGGGGAGTATCGAGAGACCCAGTACTTC
TRBJ2-5 | NA | 14 | TRBV27 | NA | CASSSHRDTGGVYF | TGTGCCAGCAGTTCGCACCGGGACACCGGTGGGGTGTACTTC
TRBJ2-1 | once | 16 | TRBV28 | TRBD2 | CASSSPGTSPPNEQFF | TGTGCCAGCAGTTCCCCCGGGACTAGCCCACCCAATGAGCAGTTCTTC
TRBJ2-5 | NA | 16 | TRBV5-5 | TRBD2 | CASSSTSGRAWETQYF | TGTGCCAGCAGCTCAACTAGCGGGAGGGCCTGGGAGACCCAGTACTTC
TRBJ1-4 | NA | 13 | TRBV7-2 | NA | CASSLGSSEKLFF | TGTGCCAGTTCACTTGGGTCGAGTGAAAAACTGTTTTTT
TRBJ2-1 | few | 16 | TRBV11-2 | TRBD1 | CASSEKPGQGHNEQFF | TGTGCCAGCAGCGAAAAGCCGGGACAGGGACACAATGAGCAGTTCTTC
TRBJ1-2 | NA | 14 | TRBV27 | NA | CASSYQQQNYGYTF | TGTGCCAGCAGTTATCAACAGCAGAACTATGGCTACACCTTC
TRBJ2-7 | NA | 16 | TRBV4-1 | NA | CASSQERLGVHYEQYF | TGCGCCAGCAGCCAAGAGAGGCTTGGGGTACACTACGAGCAGTACTTC
TRBJ2-1 | few | 15 | TRBV5-1 | TRBD2 | CASSPVGASGNREFF | TGCGCCAGCAGCCCCGTTGGGGCTAGCGGGAATAGAGAGTTCTTC
TRBJ1-1 | many | 13 | TRBV27 | NA | CASYPAANTEAFF | TGTGCCAGCTACCCCGCAGCGAACACTGAAGCTTTCTTT
TRBJ2-7 | NA | 14 | TRBV9 | NA | CASSVGVFGYEQYF | TGTGCCAGCAGCGTGGGGGTTTTTGGCTACGAGCAGTACTTC
TRBJ2-1 | few | 14 | TRBV10-2 | TRBD2 | CASSEWTRSNEQFF | TGCGCCAGCAGTGAGTGGACTAGGTCGAATGAGCAGTTCTTC
TRBJ2-1 | NA | 17 | TRBV27 | TRBD2 | CASSSRLAGSSYNEQFF | TGTGCCAGCAGTTCCCGACTAGCGGGGAGCTCCTACAATGAGCAGTTCTTC
TRBJ1-4 | few | 18 | TRBV25-1 | NA | CASSESQAAGQANEKLFF | TGTGCCAGCAGTGAATCTCAAGCGGCGGGGCAGGCTAATGAAAAACTGTTTTTT